Listed below are T cell receptor beta chains from one sample, sequenced in a study of T cell changes during pregnancy in multiple sclerosis. Some clones are missing from TCRdb's copy, which holds only in-frame ones; the method was immunoSEQ multiplex PCR. Among 60,000 or so clones listed, 85% to 90% were seen once. Source: peripheral blood, taken in the first trimester of pregnancy. These receptors were obtained from a female donor in good health, enrolled as a control in a pregnancy study. The CDR3 runs from the conserved cysteine through the conserved F or W. A D gene is named only where the DNA matches it firmly. The size of a clone is reported for some rows only, either as once, few or many, or as a class for expanded clones.

abundance,j_gene,d_gene,v_gene,CDR3aa,CDR3nt
NA,TRBJ1-2,TRBD1,TRBV6-5,CASRSGGSRGYTF,TGTGCCAGCAGATCAGGGGGCAGTCGTGGCTACACCTTC
NA,TRBJ2-3,NA,TRBV2,CAREIGGADTQYF,TGTGCCAGGGAAATAGGGGGGGCAGATACGCAGTATTTT
NA,TRBJ1-1,NA,TRBV14,CASSQEGGPEAFF,TGTGCCAGCAGCCAAGAAGGGGGACCTGAAGCTTTCTTT
NA,TRBJ1-2,TRBD1,TRBV2,CASSERTGLNYGYTF,TGTGCCAGCAGTGAGAGGACAGGTCTTAACTATGGCTACACCTTC
NA,TRBJ2-2,TRBD2,TRBV9,CASSVGAGGGTGELFF,TGTGCCAGCAGCGTGGGAGCGGGGGGCGGCACCGGGGAGCTGTTTTTT
NA,TRBJ1-6,NA,TRBV9,CASSPLGDYNSPLHF,TGTGCCAGCAGCCCATTAGGGGATTATAATTCACCCCTCCACTTT
NA,TRBJ1-5,NA,TRBV7-9,CASSLEGVGNQPQHF,TGTGCCAGCAGCTTAGAGGGAGTGGGCAATCAGCCCCAGCATTTT
NA,TRBJ2-7,NA,TRBV11-3,CASSHPPGTSSYEQYF,TGTGCCAGCAGCCATCCACCCGGGACATCATCCTACGAGCAGTACTTC
NA,TRBJ2-7,TRBD2,TRBV9,CASSVGSGGFEQYF,TGTGCCAGCAGCGTGGGGAGCGGGGGATTCGAGCAGTACTTC
NA,TRBJ2-7,NA,TRBV11-3,CASSLGSGAYEQYF,TGTGCCAGCAGCTTAGGTTCGGGGGCCTACGAGCAGTACTTC
NA,TRBJ1-1,TRBD1,TRBV5-5,CASSLTGRNTEAFF,TGTGCCAGCAGCCTGACAGGGAGGAACACTGAAGCTTTCTTT
NA,TRBJ2-7,TRBD2,TRBV19,CASSIDGGGQSEQYF,TGTGCCAGTAGTATAGACGGCGGGGGGCAAAGCGAGCAGTACTTC
NA,TRBJ2-1,TRBD1,TRBV7-8,CASRPGTGPYNEQFF,TGTGCCAGCAGACCCGGGACAGGACCCTACAATGAGCAGTTCTTC
NA,TRBJ1-5,TRBD1,TRBV19,CASTMRQGGVQPQHF,TGTGCCAGTACCATGAGACAGGGGGGAGTTCAGCCCCAGCATTTT
NA,TRBJ1-1,TRBD1,TRBV15,CATSGDGGGDTEAFF,TGTGCCACCAGCGGAGACGGAGGGGGCGACACTGAAGCTTTCTTT
NA,TRBJ2-7,TRBD1,TRBV30,CAWSAGQGVEQYF,TGTGCCTGGAGCGCCGGACAGGGGGTCGAGCAGTACTTC
NA,TRBJ2-7,NA,TRBV11-2,CASSHTGPYEQYF,TGTGCCAGCAGCCATACAGGTCCCTACGAGCAGTACTTC
NA,TRBJ1-4,NA,TRBV5-6,CASSSKGETNEKLFF,TGTGCCAGCAGCTCAAAGGGGGAGACTAATGAAAAACTGTTTTTT
NA,TRBJ2-7,NA,TRBV2,CASKGSYEQYF,TGTGCCAGCAAGGGGTCCTACGAGCAGTACTTC
NA,TRBJ2-7,NA,TRBV27,CASRQGGEQYF,TGTGCCAGCAGGCAGGGGGGCGAGCAGTACTTC
few,TRBJ1-1,TRBD1,TRBV19,CASTQDRVSAEAFF,TGTGCCAGTACCCAGGACAGGGTAAGCGCTGAAGCTTTCTTT
NA,TRBJ1-4,NA,TRBV19,CASAGTLNNEKLFF,TGTGCCAGTGCCGGGACACTAAATAATGAAAAACTGTTTTTT